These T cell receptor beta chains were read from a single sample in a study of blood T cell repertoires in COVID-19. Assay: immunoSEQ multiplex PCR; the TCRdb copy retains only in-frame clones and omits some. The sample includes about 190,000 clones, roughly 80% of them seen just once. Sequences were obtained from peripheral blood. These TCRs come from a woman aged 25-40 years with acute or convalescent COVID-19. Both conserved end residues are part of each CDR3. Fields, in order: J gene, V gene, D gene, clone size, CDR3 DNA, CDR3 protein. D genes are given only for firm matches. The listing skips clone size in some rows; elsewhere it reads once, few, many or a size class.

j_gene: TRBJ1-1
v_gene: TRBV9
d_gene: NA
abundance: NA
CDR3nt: TGTGCCAGCAGCGTAGGGGGCGCCACTGAAGCTTTCTTT
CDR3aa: CASSVGGATEAFF

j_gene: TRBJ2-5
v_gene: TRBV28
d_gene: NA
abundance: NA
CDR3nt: TGTGCCAGCAGCCCCCGTCAGACCCAGTACTTC
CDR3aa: CASSPRQTQYF

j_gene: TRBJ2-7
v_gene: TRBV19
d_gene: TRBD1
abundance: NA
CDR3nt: TGTGCCAGTAGTATGGGGACAGGGTACTCCTACGAGCAGTACTTC
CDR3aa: CASSMGTGYSYEQYF

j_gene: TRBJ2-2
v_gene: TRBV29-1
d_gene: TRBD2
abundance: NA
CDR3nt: TGCAGCGTTGAAGGTGGAGCGGGGGGCACCGGGGAGCTGTTTTTT
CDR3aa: CSVEGGAGGTGELFF

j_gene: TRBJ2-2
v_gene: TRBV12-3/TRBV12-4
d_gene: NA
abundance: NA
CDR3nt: TGTGCCAGCAGCCTTGGGTCAGGCGGGGAGCTGTTTTTT
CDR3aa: CASSLGSGGELFF

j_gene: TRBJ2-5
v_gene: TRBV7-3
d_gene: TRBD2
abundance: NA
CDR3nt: TGTGCCAGCAGCTTGGTAGCGGGGTGGTCAGAGACCCAGTACTTC
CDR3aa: CASSLVAGWSETQYF

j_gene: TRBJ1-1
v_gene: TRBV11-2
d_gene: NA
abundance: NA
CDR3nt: TGTGCCAGCAGTCCACTGAAGGGGGAGAACACTGAAGCTTTCTTT
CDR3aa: CASSPLKGENTEAFF

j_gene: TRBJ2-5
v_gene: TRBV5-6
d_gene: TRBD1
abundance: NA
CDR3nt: TGTGCCAGCAGCGCAAGCCCAGGACAGGGGGCATTAGAGACCCAGTACTTC
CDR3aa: CASSASPGQGALETQYF

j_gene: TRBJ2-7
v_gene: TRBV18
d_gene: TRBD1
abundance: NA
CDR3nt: TGTGCCAGCTCACCGATTGGACAGGAACAGTACTTC
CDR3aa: CASSPIGQEQYF

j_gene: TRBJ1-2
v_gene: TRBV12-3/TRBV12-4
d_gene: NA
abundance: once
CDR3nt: TGTGCCAGCAGCGGTCCTACCAACTATGGCTACACCTTC
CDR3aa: CASSGPTNYGYTF

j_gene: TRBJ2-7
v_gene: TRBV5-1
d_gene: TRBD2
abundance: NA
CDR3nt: TGCGCCAGCAGCCTACCTAGCGGGGGGTTGACCTACGAGCAGTACTTC
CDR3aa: CASSLPSGGLTYEQYF

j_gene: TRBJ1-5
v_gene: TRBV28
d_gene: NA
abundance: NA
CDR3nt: TGTGCCAGCAGTTTATACAATTTCGAACAGCCCCAGCATTTT
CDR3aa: CASSLYNFEQPQHF

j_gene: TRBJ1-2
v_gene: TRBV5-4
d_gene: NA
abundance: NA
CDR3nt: TGTGCCAGCACAGGGGCTGATGGCTACACCTTC
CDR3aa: CASTGADGYTF

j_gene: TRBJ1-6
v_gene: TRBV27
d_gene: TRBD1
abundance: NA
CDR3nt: TGTGCCAGCAGAACAGGGGGCCGGAATTCACCCCTCCACTTT
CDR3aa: CASRTGGRNSPLHF

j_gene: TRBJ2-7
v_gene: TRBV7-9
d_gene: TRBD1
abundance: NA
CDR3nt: TGTGCCAGCAGCATCAGTAGGGGGCCCAGTGACTACGAGCAGTACTTC
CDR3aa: CASSISRGPSDYEQYF

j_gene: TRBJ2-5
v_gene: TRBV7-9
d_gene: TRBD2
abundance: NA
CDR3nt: TGTGCCAGCAGCCGGACTAGCGGATACCAAGAGACCCAGTACTTC
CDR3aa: CASSRTSGYQETQYF

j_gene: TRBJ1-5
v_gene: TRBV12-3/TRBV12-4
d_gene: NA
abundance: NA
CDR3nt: TGTGCCAGCAGTTTCGGCGGCATCCCCCAGCATTTT
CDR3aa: CASSFGGIPQHF

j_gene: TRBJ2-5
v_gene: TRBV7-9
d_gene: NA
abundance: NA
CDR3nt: TGTGCCAGCAGCTTAGGGGCAGGGCCAACGCTGGAGACCCAGTACTTC
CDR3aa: CASSLGAGPTLETQYF

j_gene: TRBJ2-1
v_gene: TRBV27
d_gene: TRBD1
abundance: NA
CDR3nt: TGTGCCAGCCACCTACCCGGGACAGGGGACGTTGAGCAGTTCTTC
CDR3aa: CASHLPGTGDVEQFF

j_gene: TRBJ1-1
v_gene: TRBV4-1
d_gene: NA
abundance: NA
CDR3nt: TGCGCCAGCAGCCAAGCACAGGGACCTGAAGCTTTCTTT
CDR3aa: CASSQAQGPEAFF

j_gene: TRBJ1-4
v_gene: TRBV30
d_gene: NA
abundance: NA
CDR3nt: TGTGCCTGGAGCCCCCGGGGAGGCTTTTCAACTAATGAAAAACTGTTTTTT
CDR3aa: CAWSPRGGFSTNEKLFF

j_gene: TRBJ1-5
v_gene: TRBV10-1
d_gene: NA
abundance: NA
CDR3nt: TGCGCCAGCATCGATAGAGAACAGCCCCAGCATTTT
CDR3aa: CASIDREQPQHF

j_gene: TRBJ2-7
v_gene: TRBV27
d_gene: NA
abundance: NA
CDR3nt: TGTGCCAGCAGTACACAGGGAGGGCTCTACGAGCAGTACTTC
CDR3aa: CASSTQGGLYEQYF

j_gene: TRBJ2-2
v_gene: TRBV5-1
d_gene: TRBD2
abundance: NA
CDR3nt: TGCGCCAGCAGCTTCTGGACTAGCGGGAGAGGGGACACCGGGGAGCTGTTTTTT
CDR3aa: CASSFWTSGRGDTGELFF

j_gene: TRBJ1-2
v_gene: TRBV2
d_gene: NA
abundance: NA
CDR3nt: TGTGCCAGCAAGCCTGGCGGGAACTATGGCTACACCTTC
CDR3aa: CASKPGGNYGYTF

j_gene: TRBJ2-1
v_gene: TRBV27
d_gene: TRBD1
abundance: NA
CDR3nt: TGTGCCAGCAGCAAGGTCAGGGGGACCAGCTCCTACAATGAGCAGTTCTTC
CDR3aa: CASSKVRGTSSYNEQFF

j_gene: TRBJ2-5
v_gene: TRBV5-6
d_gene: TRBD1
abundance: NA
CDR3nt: TGTGCCAGCAGCGGAACCGGGACAGGCCAAGAGACCCAGTACTTC
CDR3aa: CASSGTGTGQETQYF

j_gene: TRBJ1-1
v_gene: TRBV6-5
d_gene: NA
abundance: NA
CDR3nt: TGTGCCAGCAGTTACTCGAGTCTGAACACTGAAGCTTTCTTT
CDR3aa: CASSYSSLNTEAFF

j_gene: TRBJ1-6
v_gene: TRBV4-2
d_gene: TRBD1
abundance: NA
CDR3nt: TGTGCCAGCAGCCACGGACAGGGGGGTGATTCACCCCTCCACTTT
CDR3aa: CASSHGQGGDSPLHF

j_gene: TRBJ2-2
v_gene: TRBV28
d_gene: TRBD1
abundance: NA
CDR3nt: TGTGCCAGCACCGCCTGGACAGGCTCCGGGGAGCTGTTTTTT
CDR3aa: CASTAWTGSGELFF

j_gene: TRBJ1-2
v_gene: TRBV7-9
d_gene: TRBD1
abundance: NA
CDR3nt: TGTGCCAGCAGCTTACCGACAGGGGAGGGCTACACCTTC
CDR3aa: CASSLPTGEGYTF

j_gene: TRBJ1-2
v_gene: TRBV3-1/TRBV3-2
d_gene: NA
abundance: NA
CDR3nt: TGTGCCAGCAGCCAGAACCCAGGGAAGGGCTATGGCTACACCTTC
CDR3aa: CASSQNPGKGYGYTF

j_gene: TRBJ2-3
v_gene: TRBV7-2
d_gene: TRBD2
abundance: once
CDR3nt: TGTGCCAGCAGCTTAGTTTCTTGGGCTAGCGGGAGCTTTTCAGATACGCAGTATTTT
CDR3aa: CASSLVSWASGSFSDTQYF

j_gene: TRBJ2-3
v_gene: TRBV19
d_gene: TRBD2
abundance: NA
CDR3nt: TGTGCCAGTGGATCTAGCGGGAGAGCAGATACGCAGTATTTT
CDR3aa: CASGSSGRADTQYF

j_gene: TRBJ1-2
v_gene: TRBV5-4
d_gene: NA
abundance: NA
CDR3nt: TGTGCCAGCAGGTACAGGGTTATCGATGGCTACACCTTC
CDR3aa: CASRYRVIDGYTF

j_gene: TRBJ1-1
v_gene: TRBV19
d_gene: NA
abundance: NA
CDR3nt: TGTGCCAGTAGCCAACAGGGCCACACTGAAGCTTTCTTT
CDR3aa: CASSQQGHTEAFF

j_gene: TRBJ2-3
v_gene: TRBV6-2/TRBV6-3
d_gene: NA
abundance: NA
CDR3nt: TGTGCCAGCAGTGACAGTTTGTTATCGACAGATACGCAGTATTTT
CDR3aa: CASSDSLLSTDTQYF

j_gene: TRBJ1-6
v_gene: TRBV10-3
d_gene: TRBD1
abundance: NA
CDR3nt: TGTGCCATCAGTGAAGGGACAGTTAATTCACCCCTCCACTTT
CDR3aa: CAISEGTVNSPLHF

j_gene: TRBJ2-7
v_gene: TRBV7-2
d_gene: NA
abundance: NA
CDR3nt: TGTGCCAGCAGCTTTCCCTCGGTGGGCGGGAACGAGCAGTACTTC
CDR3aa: CASSFPSVGGNEQYF

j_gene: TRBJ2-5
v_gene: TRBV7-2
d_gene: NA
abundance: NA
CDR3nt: TGTGCCAGCAGCTTAGGTCTTAGAATCGAGACCCAGTACTTC
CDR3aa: CASSLGLRIETQYF

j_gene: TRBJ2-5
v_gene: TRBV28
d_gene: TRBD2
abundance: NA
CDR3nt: TGTGCCAGCGGAGGAGCGGGATCGGGGAAGACCCAGTACTTC
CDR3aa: CASGGAGSGKTQYF

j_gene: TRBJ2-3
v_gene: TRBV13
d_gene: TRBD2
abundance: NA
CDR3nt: TGTGCCAGCAGCGCCTTTAGCGGGAACACAGATACGCAGTATTTT
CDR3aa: CASSAFSGNTDTQYF

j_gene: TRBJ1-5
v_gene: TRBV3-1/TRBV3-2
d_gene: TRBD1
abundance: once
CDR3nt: TGTGCCAGCAGCCAAGATGGAGGGGGCGGAAGGCCCCAGCATTTT
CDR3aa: CASSQDGGGGRPQHF

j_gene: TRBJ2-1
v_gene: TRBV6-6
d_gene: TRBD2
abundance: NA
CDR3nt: TGTGCCAGCAGTCCCATGGTGGGCTTGGTGGAGCGGGACGGGTTTCATGAGCAGTTCTTC
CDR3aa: CASSPMVGLVERDGFHEQFF

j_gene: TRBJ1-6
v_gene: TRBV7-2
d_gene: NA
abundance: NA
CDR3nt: TGTGCCAGCAGCTTGGGGCTGCTCGGCAATTCACCCCTCCACTTT
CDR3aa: CASSLGLLGNSPLHF

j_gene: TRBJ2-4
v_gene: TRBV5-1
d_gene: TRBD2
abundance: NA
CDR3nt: TGCGCCAGCAGCTTGGGAGCGGGGGACGAAAACATTCAGTACTTC
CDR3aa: CASSLGAGDENIQYF

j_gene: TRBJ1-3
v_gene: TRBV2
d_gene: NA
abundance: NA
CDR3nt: TGTGCCAGCAGCACGCGAGCTGGCTCTGGAAACACCATATATTTT
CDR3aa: CASSTRAGSGNTIYF

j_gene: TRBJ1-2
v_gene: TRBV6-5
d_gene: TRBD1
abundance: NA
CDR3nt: TGTGCCAGCAGTTCGCAGGGGGCGATAGGCTACACCTTC
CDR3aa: CASSSQGAIGYTF

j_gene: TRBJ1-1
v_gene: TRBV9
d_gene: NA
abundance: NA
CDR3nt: TGTGCCAGCAGCGGGTTTCAGGGGGAAGCTTTCTTT
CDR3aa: CASSGFQGEAFF

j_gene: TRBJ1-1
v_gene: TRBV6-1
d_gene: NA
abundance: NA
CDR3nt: TGTGCCAGCAGTGAAGCGCGGGTGAAGAACACTGAAGCTTTCTTT
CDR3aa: CASSEARVKNTEAFF

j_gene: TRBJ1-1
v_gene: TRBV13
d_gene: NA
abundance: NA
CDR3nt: TGTGCCAGCAGCTTTTTTGTGCGGGGTAACACTGAAGCTTTCTTT
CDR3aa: CASSFFVRGNTEAFF

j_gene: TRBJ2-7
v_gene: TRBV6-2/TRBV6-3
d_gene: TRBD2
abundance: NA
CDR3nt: TGTGCCAGCAGCCGAGCCCCTAGCGGGAGCTTCCACGAGCAGTACTTC
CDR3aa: CASSRAPSGSFHEQYF